A single sample is the source of the 2 T cell receptor beta chains below, sequenced in a study of graft-versus-host responses after intestinal transplantation (TCRdb year 2021). These receptors have no identified antigens. The method behind the library was the immunoSEQ multiplex PCR assay. Held by TCRdb, this immuneACCESS table contains in-frame sequences only and omits some clones. Under half of the omission traces to an unresolved V gene where checked; the cause of the rest is unknown. Within this sample are over 65,000 clones, with roughly 91% of them counted one time only. The ten biggest clones cover approximately 0.1% of the sample. The sample's time point label, in plain terms: cells obtained before transplantation from donor or recipient. This specimen was unstimulated CD4+ T cells sorted from spleen or lymph node cells, taken before intestinal transplant. All receptors derive from a human donor who received an intestinal transplant.

V usage is TRBV6-5 and J usage is TRBJ1-2; 9 bases match TRBD1. J was trimmed by 2 bases and V by 6 bases; bases with no gene match: 7. The germline CDR1 and CDR2 sequences are MNHEY and SVGAGI. This CDR3 is built from 15 residues. CDR3 nucleotides: TGTGCCAGCAGAGAATCCGGGACAGGGAACTATGGCTACACCTTC. This encodes CASRESGTGNYGYTF.

This chain links TRBV5-1 with TRBJ2-7; possible D gene TRBD1, 6 bases. V shed 5 bases and J shed 10 bases, with 16 bases lying between them. Germline CDR1 is SGHRS and CDR2 is YFSETQ. The CDR3 totals 12 residues. The CDR3 sequence is CASSEQGGEQYF. The CDR3 DNA is TGCGCCAGCAGTGAACAGGGTGGAGAACAGTACTTC.